One and the same sample provided the 9 T cell receptor beta chains below, sequenced in a study of OX40 agonist ivuxolimab in advanced cancers. The method was immunoSEQ multiplex PCR; TCRdb's version includes in-frame clones alone and lacks a portion of them. The table includes some 31,000 clones, 80% to 90% detected once. The sequencing used CD4+ or CD8+ T cells sorted from blood, collected in a trial of the OX40 agonist ivuxolimab. These receptors came from an adult with an advanced solid tumor such as melanoma, head and neck, liver or kidney cancer.

The chain recombines TRBV6-5 with TRBJ1-3, with TRBD1 identical over 8 bases. V was clipped by 6 bases and J by 2 bases; unmatched bases: 6. Looked up from germline, CDR1 is MNHEY and CDR2 is SVGAGI. The CDR3 runs 15 residues. CDR3 nucleotide sequence: TGTGCCAGCAGGAGACAGGGGCAGGCTGGAAACACCATATATTTT. This gives the protein CASRRQGQAGNTIYF.

This sequence joins TRBV6-6 and TRBJ2-2; 8 bases align to TRBD1. The germline V gene has CDR1 MNHNY and CDR2 SVGAGI (reference sequence). J gave up 2 bases and V 7 bases, and 9 bases lay outside the gene matches. The CDR3 runs to 16 residues. In DNA form, the CDR3 reads TGTGCCAGCAAAAACTCAGGGGGCGCAAACACCGGGGAGCTGTTTTTT. It yields the protein CASKNSGGANTGELFF.

This chain uses TRBV11-3 with TRBJ2-3; the match to TRBD1 covers 7 bases. Trimming at V came to 5 bases and at J to 2 bases, leaving 7 bases not matched to a gene. The length of the CDR3 is 15 residues. Germline V gene sequence: CDR1 SGHNT, CDR2 YENEEA. The DNA for the CDR3 is TGTGCCAGCAGCCACCAGGGACAGCTCACAGATACGCAGTATTTT. It codes for CASSHQGQLTDTQYF.

The V gene is TRBV5-1, the J gene TRBJ2-1; D is uncertain. Between the trimmed V and J ends, which lost 0 bases and 4 bases, there was a span of 5 bases. CDR3 length equals 13 residues. Germline V CDR1 and CDR2: SGHRS, YFSETQ. The CDR3 coding sequence is TGCGCCAGCAGCTTGGGCCCTTACAATGAGCAGTTCTTC. It encodes CASSLGPYNEQFF.

V is TRBV2 and J is TRBJ2-7; TRBD2 matches 12 bases. This CDR3 spans 15 amino acids. V lost 6 bases and J lost 1; bases outside the gene matches: 4. Per germline, CDR1 SNHLY and CDR2 FYNNEI. The CDR3 sequence: CASRVGLAGSYEQYF. In DNA, the CDR3 is TGTGCCAGCAGAGTCGGACTAGCGGGATCCTACGAGCAGTACTTC.

The rearrangement uses TRBV25-1 and TRBJ2-7; D gene uncertain. The CDR3 is 10 residues long. CDR1 is MGHDK, CDR2 SYGVNS, per germline. Trimming removed 8 bases at V and 7 bases at J, with 9 bases between. In DNA form, the CDR3 reads TGTGCCAGCGGGAATCAAGAGCAGTACTTC. This encodes CASGNQEQYF.

The chain recombines TRBV5-4 with TRBJ2-1, with unresolved D. The germline gives CDR1 SGHNT, CDR2 YYREEE (reference sequence). The CDR3 extends over 15 amino acids. V lost 0 bases to trimming and J lost 0 bases, with 7 bases between them. CDR3 nucleotides: TGTGCCAGCAGCTTGGGACTCAGCTCCTACAATGAGCAGTTCTTC. It specifies CASSLGLSSYNEQFF. Using reference TRBV5-4 and TRBJ2-1 for the parts outside the CDR3, the full variable domain is ETGVTQSPTHLIKTRGQQVTLRCSSQSGHNTVSWYQQALGQGPQFIFQYYREEENGRGNFPPRFSGLQFPNYSSELNVNALELDDSALYLCASSLGLSSYNEQFFGPGTRLTVL.

V usage is TRBV15 and J usage is TRBJ2-7, with 7 bases fitting TRBD2. This CDR3 is 14 amino acids long. Germline V CDR1 and CDR2: LNHNV, YYDKDF (reference sequence). After removal of 2 bases from V and 8 bases from J, the junction contained 9 bases not matched to a gene. The CDR3 reads CATSRLAEASQQYF. The CDR3 nucleotides read TGTGCCACCAGCAGACTAGCGGAGGCCTCCCAGCAGTACTTC.

The chain uses TRBV10-3 and TRBJ2-1; the match to TRBD2 covers 16 bases. Trimming removed 8 bases from V and 2 bases from J; junction bases left unmatched: 12. CDR1 and CDR2 from the germline V gene are ENHRY and SYGVKD. The CDR3 is 19 amino acids. The CDR3 loop is CAIGSGTSGRGTTYNEQFF. The DNA of the CDR3 is TGTGCCATCGGGTCTGGGACTAGCGGGAGGGGGACCACCTACAATGAGCAGTTCTTC.